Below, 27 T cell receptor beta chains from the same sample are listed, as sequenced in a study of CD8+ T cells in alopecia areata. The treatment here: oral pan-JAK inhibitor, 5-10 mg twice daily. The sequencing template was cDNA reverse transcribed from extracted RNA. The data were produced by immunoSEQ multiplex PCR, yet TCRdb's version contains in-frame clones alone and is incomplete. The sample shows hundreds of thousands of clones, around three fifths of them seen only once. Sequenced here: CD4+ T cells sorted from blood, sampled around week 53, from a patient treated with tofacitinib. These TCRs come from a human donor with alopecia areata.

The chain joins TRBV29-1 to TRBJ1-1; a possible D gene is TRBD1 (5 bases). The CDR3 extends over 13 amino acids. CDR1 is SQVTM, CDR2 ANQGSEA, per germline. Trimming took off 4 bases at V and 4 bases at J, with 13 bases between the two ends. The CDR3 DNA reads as TGCAGCGTTGTAAGGGGTTGGGGCACTGAAGCTTTCTTT. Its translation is CSVVRGWGTEAFF.

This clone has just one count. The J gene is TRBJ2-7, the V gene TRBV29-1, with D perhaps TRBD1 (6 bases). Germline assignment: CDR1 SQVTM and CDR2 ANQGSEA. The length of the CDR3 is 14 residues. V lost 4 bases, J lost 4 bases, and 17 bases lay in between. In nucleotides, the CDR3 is TGCAGCGTTGTTTGGCAGGGGAAAATTTACGAGCAGTACTTC. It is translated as CSVVWQGKIYEQYF.

The CDR3 reads CASSPRGQVDYNEQFF. The CDR3 DNA follows: TGTGCCAGCAGCCCTCGGGGACAGGTGGATTACAATGAGCAGTTCTTC. This chain connects TRBV9 to TRBJ2-1; TRBD1 matches at 8 bases. Germline assignment: CDR1 SGDLS and CDR2 YYNGEE. Germline trimming cut 4 bases from V and 4 bases from J; bases unmatched to any gene: 10. CDR3 length equals 16 residues.

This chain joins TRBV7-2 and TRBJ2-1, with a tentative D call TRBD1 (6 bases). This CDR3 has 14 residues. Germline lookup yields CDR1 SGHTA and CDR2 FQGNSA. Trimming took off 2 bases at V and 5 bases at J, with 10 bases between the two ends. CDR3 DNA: TGTGCCAGCAGCTTAATTTCAGGGGACAATGAGCAGTTCTTC. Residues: CASSLISGDNEQFF.

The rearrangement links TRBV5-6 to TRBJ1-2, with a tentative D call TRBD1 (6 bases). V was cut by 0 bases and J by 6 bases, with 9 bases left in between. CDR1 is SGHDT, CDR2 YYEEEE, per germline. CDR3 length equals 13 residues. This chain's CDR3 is CASSLARGHGYTF. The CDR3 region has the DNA TGTGCCAGCAGCTTGGCCAGGGGACATGGCTACACCTTC.

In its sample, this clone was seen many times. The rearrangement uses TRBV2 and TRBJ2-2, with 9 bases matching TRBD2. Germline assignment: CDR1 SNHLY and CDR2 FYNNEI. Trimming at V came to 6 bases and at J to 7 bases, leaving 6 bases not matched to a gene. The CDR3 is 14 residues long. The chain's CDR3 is CASRTSGWGGELFF. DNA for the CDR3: TGTGCCAGCAGGACTAGCGGTTGGGGCGGGGAGCTGTTTTTT.

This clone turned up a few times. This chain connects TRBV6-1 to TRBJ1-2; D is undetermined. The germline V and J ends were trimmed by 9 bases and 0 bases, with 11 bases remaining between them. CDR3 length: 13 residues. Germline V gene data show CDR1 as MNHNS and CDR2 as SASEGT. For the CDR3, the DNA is TGTGCCAGTTCACGCGAAGCTAACTATGGCTACACCTTC. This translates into CASSREANYGYTF.

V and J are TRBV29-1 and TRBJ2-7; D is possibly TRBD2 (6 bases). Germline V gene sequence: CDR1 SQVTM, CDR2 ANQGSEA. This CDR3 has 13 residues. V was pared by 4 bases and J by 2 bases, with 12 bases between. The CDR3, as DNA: TGCAGCGTTGGCCGGGACTCCGCCTACGAGCAGTACTTC. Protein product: CSVGRDSAYEQYF.

The CDR3: CASSIGTATDTQYF. CDR3 in DNA: TGTGCCAGCAGTATCGGGACAGCCACAGATACGCAGTATTTT. The gene calls are TRBV6-5 and TRBJ2-3; 7 bases match TRBD1. The CDR3 spans 14 residues. CDR1 and CDR2 (germline): MNHEY, SVGAGI. The trim removed 5 bases at V and 2 bases at J, leaving 4 bases unmatched.

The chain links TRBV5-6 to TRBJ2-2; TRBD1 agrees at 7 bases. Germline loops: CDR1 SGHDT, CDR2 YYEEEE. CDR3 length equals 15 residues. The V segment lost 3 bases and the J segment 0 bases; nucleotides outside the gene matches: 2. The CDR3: CASSWDSANTGELFF. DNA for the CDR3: TGTGCCAGCAGCTGGGACAGCGCGAACACCGGGGAGCTGTTTTTT.

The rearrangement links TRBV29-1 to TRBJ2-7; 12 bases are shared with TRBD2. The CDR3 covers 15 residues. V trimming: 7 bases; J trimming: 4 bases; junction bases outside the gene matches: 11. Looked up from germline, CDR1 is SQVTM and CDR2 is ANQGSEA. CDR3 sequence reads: CSAGGLAGITYEQYF. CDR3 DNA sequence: TGCAGCGCCGGCGGACTAGCGGGGATTACTTACGAGCAGTACTTC.

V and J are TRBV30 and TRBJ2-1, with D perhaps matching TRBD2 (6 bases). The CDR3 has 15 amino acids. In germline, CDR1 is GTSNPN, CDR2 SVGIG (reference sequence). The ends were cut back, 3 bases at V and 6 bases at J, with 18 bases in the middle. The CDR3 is CAWSPSRIAVNEQFF. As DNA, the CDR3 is TGTGCCTGGAGCCCTTCTAGGATAGCGGTCAATGAGCAGTTCTTC.

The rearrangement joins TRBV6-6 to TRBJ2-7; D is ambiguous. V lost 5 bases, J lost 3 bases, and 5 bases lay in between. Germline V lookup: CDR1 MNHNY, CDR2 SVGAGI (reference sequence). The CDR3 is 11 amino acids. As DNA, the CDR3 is TGTGCCAGCAGTACCCTCTACGAGCAGTACTTC. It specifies CASSTLYEQYF.

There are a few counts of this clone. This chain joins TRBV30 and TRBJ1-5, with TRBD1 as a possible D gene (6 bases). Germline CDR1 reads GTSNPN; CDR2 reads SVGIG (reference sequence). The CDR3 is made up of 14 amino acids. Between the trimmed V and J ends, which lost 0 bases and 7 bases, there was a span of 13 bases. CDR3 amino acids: CAWSVAQGGQPQHF. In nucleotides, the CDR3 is TGTGCCTGGAGTGTAGCACAGGGAGGCCAGCCCCAGCATTTT.

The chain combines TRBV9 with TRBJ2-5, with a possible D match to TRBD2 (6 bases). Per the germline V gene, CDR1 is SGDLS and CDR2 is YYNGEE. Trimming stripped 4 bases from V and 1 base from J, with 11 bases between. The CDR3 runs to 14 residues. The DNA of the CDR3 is TGTGCCAGCAGCTTAGGACTAACCCAAGAGACCCAGTACTTC. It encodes CASSLGLTQETQYF.

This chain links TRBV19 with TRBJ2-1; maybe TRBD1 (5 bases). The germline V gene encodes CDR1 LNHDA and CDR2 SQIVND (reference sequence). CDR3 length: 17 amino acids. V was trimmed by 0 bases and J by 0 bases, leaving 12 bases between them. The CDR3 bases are TGTGCCAGTAGTATAGATGGTAGGACAAGCTCCTACAATGAGCAGTTCTTC. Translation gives CASSIDGRTSSYNEQFF.

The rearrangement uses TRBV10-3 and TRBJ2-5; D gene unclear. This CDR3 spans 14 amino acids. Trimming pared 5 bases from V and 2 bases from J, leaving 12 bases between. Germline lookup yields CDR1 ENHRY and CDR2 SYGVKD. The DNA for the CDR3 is TGTGCCATCAGTCAAGCCGGACGACAAGAGACCCAGTACTTC. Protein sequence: CAISQAGRQETQYF.

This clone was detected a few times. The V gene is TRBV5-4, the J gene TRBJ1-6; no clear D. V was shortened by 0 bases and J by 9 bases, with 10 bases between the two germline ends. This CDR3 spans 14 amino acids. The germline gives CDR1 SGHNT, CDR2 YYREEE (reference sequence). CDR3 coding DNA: TGTGCCAGCAGCTTGGCCTCGGCGGCTTCACCCCTCCACTTT. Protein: CASSLASAASPLHF.

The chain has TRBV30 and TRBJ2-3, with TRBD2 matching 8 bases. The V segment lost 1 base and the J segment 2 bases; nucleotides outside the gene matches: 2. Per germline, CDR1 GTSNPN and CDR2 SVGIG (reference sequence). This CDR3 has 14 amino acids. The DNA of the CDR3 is TGTGCCTGGAGTGCTAGCGGGTTCACAGATACGCAGTATTTT. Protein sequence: CAWSASGFTDTQYF.

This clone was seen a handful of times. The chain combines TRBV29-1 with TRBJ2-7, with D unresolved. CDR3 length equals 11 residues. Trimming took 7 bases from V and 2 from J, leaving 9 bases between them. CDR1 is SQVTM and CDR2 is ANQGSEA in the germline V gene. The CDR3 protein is CSDNRTYEQYF. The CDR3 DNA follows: TGCAGCGATAACAGAACCTACGAGCAGTACTTC.

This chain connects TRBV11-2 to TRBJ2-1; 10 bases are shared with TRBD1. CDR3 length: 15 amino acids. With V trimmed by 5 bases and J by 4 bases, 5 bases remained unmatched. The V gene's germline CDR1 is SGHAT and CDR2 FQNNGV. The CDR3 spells CASSLDRGLYNEQFF. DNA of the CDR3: TGTGCCAGCAGCCTCGACAGGGGGCTGTACAATGAGCAGTTCTTC.

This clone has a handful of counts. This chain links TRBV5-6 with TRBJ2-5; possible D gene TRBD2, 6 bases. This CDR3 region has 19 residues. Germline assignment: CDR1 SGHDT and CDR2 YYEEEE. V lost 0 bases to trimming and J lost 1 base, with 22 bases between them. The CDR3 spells CASSLEGLRLELPQETQYF. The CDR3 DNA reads TGTGCCAGCAGCTTGGAGGGTTTACGACTAGAACTTCCCCAAGAGACCCAGTACTTC.

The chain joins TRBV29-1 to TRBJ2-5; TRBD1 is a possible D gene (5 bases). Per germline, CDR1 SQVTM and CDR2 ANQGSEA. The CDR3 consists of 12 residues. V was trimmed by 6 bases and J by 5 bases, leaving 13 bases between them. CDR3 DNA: TGCAGCGTCGACAGACTTCAGGAGACCCAGTACTTC. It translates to CSVDRLQETQYF.

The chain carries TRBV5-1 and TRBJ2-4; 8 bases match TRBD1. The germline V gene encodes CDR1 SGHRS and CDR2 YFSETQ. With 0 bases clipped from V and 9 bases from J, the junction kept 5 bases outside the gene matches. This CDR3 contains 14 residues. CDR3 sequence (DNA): TGCGCCAGCAGCTTGGGGACAGGGAGAGGCATTCAGTACTTC. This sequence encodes CASSLGTGRGIQYF.

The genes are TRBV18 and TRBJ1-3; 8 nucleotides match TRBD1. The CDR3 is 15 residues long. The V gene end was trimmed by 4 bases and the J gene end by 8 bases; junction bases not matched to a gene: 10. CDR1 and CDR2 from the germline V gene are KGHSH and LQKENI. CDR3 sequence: CASSRPDRGRDTIYF. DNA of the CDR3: TGTGCCAGCTCACGCCCCGACAGGGGTCGGGACACCATATATTTT.

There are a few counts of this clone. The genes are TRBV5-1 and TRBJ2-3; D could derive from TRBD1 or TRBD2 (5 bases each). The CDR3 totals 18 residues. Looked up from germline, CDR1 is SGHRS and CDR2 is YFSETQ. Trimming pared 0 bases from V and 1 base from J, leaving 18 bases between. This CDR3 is CASSLARGGDPGTDTQYF. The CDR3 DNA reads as TGCGCCAGCAGCTTGGCACGGGGCGGAGACCCAGGCACAGATACGCAGTATTTT.

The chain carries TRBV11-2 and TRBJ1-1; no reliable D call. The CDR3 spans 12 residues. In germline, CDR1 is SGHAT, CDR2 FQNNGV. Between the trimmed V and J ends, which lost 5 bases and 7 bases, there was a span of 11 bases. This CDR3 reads CASSLSGFEAFF. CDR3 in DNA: TGTGCCAGCAGCCTTTCTGGGTTTGAAGCTTTCTTT. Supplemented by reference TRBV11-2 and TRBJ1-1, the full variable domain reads EAGVAQSPRYKIIEKRQSVAFWCNPISGHATLYWYQQILGQGPKLLIQFQNNGVVDDSQLPKDRFSAERLKGVDSTLKIQPAKLEDSAVYLCASSLSGFEAFFGQGTRLTVV.